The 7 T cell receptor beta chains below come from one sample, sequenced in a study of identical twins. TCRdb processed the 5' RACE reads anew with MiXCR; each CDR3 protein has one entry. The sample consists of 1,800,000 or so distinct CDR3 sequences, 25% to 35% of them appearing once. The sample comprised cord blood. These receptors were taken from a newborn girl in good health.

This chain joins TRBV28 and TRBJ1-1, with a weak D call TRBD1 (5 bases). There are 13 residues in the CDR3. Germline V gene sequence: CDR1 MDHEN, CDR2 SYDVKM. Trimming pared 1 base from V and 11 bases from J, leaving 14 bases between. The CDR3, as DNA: TGTGCCAGCAGTTTATTCCGGGACCGCTGGGCTTTCTTT. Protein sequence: CASSLFRDRWAFF.

The CDR3 nucleotides are TGTGCCAGCTCACCCACGACAGCTTCTGAGCAGTACTTC. This encodes CASSPTTASEQYF. V and J are TRBV18 and TRBJ2-5; a weak D match, TRBD1 (5 bases). CDR1 and CDR2 from the germline V gene are KGHSH and LQKENI. CDR3 length: 13 amino acids. V was cut by 3 bases and J by 11 bases, with 16 bases left in between.

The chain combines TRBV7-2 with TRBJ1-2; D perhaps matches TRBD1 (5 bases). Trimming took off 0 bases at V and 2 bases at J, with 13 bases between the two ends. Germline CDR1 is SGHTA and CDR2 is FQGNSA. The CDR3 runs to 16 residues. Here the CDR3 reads CASSLAPGRTNYGYTF. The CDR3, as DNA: TGTGCCAGCAGCTTAGCGCCCGGCAGGACAAACTATGGCTACACCTTC.

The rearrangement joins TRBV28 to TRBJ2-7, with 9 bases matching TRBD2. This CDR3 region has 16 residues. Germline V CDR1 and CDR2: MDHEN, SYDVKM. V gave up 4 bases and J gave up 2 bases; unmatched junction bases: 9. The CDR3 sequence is CASSSPSLAGTYEQYF. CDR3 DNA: TGTGCCAGCAGTTCCCCGTCGCTAGCGGGAACCTACGAGCAGTACTTC. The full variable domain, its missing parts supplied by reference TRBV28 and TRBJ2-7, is DVKVTQSSRYLVKRTGEKVFLECVQDMDHENMFWYRQDPGLGLRLIYFSYDVKMKEKGDIPEGYSVSREKKERFSLILESASTNQTSMYLCASSSPSLAGTYEQYFGPGTRLTVT.

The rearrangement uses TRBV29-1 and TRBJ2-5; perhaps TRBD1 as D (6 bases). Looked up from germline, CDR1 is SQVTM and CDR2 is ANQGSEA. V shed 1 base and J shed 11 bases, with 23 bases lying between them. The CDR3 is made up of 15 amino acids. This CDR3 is CSVEGDISAHNEQYF. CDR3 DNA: TGCAGCGTTGAAGGGGACATCTCGGCCCACAATGAGCAGTACTTC.

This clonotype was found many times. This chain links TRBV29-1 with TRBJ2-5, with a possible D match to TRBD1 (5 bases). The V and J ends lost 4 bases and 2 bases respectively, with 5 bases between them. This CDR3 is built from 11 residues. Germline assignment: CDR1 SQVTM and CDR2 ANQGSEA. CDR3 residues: CSVGQQETQYF. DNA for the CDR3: TGCAGCGTTGGACAGCAAGAGACCCAGTACTTC.

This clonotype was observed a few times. CDR3 nucleotide sequence: TGCGCCAGCAGCCTCAGGGGGCGCGTCAGCTACGAGCAGTACTTC. This codes for CASSLRGRVSYEQYF. The V gene is TRBV5-1, the J gene TRBJ2-7, with TRBD1 matching 8 bases. Germline V CDR1 and CDR2: SGHRS, YFSETQ. The CDR3 is made up of 15 amino acids. V trimming: 4 bases; J trimming: 3 bases; junction bases outside the gene matches: 9.